This T cell receptor beta chain was found in a study of blood T cell repertoires in COVID-19. The wider study: Nucleic acid was either cDNA or gDNA, and it came from T cells, B-cell-depleted T cells, or PBMCs.

Deletions cut 4 bases from V and 0 bases from J, with 10 bases between. Germline-derived CDR1 and CDR2 are SEHNR and FQNEAQ (reference sequence). This CDR3 spans 15 amino acids. The data were produced by immunoSEQ multiplex PCR, yet TCRdb's version contains in-frame clones alone and is incomplete. The profile covers roughly 63,000 clones, with 79% appearing a single time and 30% to 40% taken by the ten largest. V and J are TRBV7-9 and TRBJ1-3; D is unresolved. This TCR derives from a human donor in a cohort sampled during active COVID-19. The source material was peripheral blood. The CDR3 loop is CASSSPGLSGNTIYF. Written as DNA, the CDR3 is TGTGCCAGCAGCTCGCCTGGCCTCTCTGGAAACACCATATATTTT.